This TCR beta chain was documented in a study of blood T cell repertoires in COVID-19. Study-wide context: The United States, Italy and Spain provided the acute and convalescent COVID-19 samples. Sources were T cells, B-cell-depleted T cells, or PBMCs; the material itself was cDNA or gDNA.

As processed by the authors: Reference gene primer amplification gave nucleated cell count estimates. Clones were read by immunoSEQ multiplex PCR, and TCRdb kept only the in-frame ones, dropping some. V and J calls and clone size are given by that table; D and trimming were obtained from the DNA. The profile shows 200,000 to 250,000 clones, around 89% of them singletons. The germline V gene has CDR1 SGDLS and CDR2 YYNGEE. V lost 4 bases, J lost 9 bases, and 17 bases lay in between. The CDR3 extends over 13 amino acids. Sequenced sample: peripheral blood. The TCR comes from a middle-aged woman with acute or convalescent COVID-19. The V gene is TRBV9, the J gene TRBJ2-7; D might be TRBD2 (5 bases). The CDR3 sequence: CASSPWIQGGQYV. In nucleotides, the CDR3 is TGTGCCAGCAGCCCCTGGATCCAAGGAGGGCAGTACGTC.